The rows below give T cell receptor beta chains drawn from one sample of a study of shared clonotypes between healthy human individuals. Only in-frame clones appear in the TCRdb table, and some are missing; sequencing was by immunoSEQ multiplex PCR. The table records about 2 million clones, about 95% of them present only once. Source material: naive CD8+ T cells sorted from blood. The source of these receptors is a man between 18 and 29 years old in good health. CDR3s leave out the opening cysteine and the closing phenylalanine or tryptophan. Clone size is given for some rows only: seen once, a few or many times, or a class if the clone is expanded.

clone_size j_call v_call cdr3_aa
NA TRBJ1-1 TRBV4-1 ASSQSRGTPEAF
once TRBJ1-1 TRBV27 ASSLDVNTEAF
NA TRBJ2-1 TRBV19 ASRGGLADSWF
NA TRBJ2-1 TRBV6-6 ASSGYEGRPYNEQF
NA TRBJ2-1 TRBV7-9 ASTGASSYNEQF
NA TRBJ2-1 TRBV7-7 ASSQSLAGAVNEQF
NA TRBJ1-1 TRBV7-9 ASSSGTGASDTEAF
NA TRBJ2-7 TRBV2 ASSVGPTYEQY
NA TRBJ1-5 TRBV27 ASSLSQGSNQPQH
NA TRBJ1-3 TRBV4-1 ASSQVGGSLYSGNTIY
once TRBJ1-1 TRBV7-9 ASSFPRGHSTTEAF
NA TRBJ2-2 TRBV14 ASSQDPVSGELF
NA TRBJ2-3 TRBV7-7 ASSLTLAHTDTQY
NA TRBJ2-7 TRBV27 ASSSIAGGTYEQY
NA TRBJ2-1 TRBV7-8 ASSYSGTNEQF
once TRBJ2-5 TRBV27 ASSLSGQVGETQY
NA TRBJ1-6 TRBV5-1 ASSLRRRHNSPLH
NA TRBJ2-7 TRBV27 ASRPTGYYEQY
NA TRBJ2-5 TRBV10-3 AISESNQETQY
NA TRBJ2-7 TRBV29-1 SVEVPGTVSYEQY
NA TRBJ2-5 TRBV7-9 ASSRTGSLETQY
NA TRBJ1-1 TRBV27 ASSTSGTGVTEAF